This is a list of T cell receptor beta chains from one sample in a study of vaccination and CD4 T cells after COVID-19. TCRdb reanalysed the PCR reads using MiXCR and keeps one entry per CDR3 protein. The sample yields roughly 17,000 distinct CDR3 sequences, 50% to 55% seen once. These receptors have no identified antigens. What was sequenced was CD4+ T cells from blood, cultured in vitro. All receptors derive from a human donor who had recovered from COVID-19. The CDR3 runs from the conserved cysteine through the conserved F or W. The D gene is left open where the match is weak. Only some rows state a clone size, as once, few, many or a class for expanded clones.

>TRBJ1-1|TRBV7-9|.|.
CASSRGNHGAFF
TGTGCCAGCAGCCGGGGAAATCATGGAGCTTTCTTT
>TRBJ2-3|TRBV7-2|TRBD2|.
CASSLGGDTDTQYF
TGTGCCAGCAGCTTGGGGGGGGACACAGATACGCAGTATTTT
>TRBJ2-2|TRBV7-3|.|.
CASSLKRDTGGELFF
TGTGCCAGCAGCTTAAAAAGGGACACTGGCGGGGAGCTGTTTTTT
>TRBJ1-5|TRBV6-1|TRBD1|.
CASSRDRDTYQPQHF
TGTGCCAGCAGTCGGGACAGGGACACCTATCAGCCCCAGCATTTT
>TRBJ1-2|TRBV12-3/TRBV12-4|.|.
CASSPGRDYGYTF
TGTGCCAGCAGTCCTGGACGGGATTATGGCTACACCTTC
>TRBJ1-6|TRBV2|.|.
CASSERSRVHF
TGTGCCAGCAGTGAACGGTCTCGGGTCCACTTT
>TRBJ1-5|TRBV5-1|.|.
CASSFDGTRDQPQHF
TGCGCCAGCAGCTTCGACGGTACGAGGGATCAGCCCCAGCATTTT
>TRBJ2-3|TRBV19|.|.
CASRAGSVRTDTQYF
TGTGCCAGTAGGGCCGGGAGTGTGAGGACAGATACGCAGTATTTT
>TRBJ1-2|TRBV10-2|TRBD1|.
CASSETSGGSYTF
TGCGCCAGCAGTGAGACGTCAGGGGGGAGCTACACCTTC
>TRBJ1-6|TRBV6-5|TRBD1|.
CASSYRDRNSPLHF
TGTGCCAGCAGTTACAGGGACAGAAATTCACCCCTCCACTTT
>TRBJ2-3|TRBV19|.|.
CASNEGGVDTQYF
TGTGCCAGTAATGAGGGAGGTGTGGATACGCAGTATTTT
>TRBJ2-1|TRBV20-1|.|.
CSALPLRDNYNEQFF
TGCAGTGCCCTACCCCTCCGGGACAACTACAATGAGCAGTTCTTC
>TRBJ2-5|TRBV2|.|.
CASSEAETQYF
TGTGCCAGCAGTGAAGCAGAGACCCAGTACTTC
>TRBJ1-1|TRBV19|.|once
CASSIVSRLNTEAFF
TGTGCCAGTAGTATAGTAAGCAGACTGAACACTGAAGCTTTCTTT
>TRBJ2-3|TRBV27|TRBD2|.
CASSPAGGPGDTQYF
TGTGCCAGCAGTCCAGCGGGGGGGCCGGGGGATACGCAGTATTTT
>TRBJ2-2|TRBV2|.|.
CASRGKGYTGELFF
TGTGCCAGCAGGGGCAAGGGTTACACCGGGGAGCTGTTTTTT
>TRBJ1-6|TRBV11-3|TRBD1|.
CASSLEGGADSPLHF
TGTGCCAGCAGCTTAGAAGGGGGCGCTGATTCACCCCTCCACTTT
>TRBJ1-2|TRBV10-3|.|.
CAINAQGDYGYTF
TGTGCCATCAACGCACAGGGAGATTATGGCTACACCTTC
>TRBJ1-6|TRBV6-1|.|.
CASSPREGAPSPLHF
TGTGCCAGCAGCCCCCGGGAAGGGGCGCCTTCACCCCTCCACTTT
>TRBJ1-6|TRBV6-1|.|.
CASTNQTSMYLCASSDNSPLHF
.
>TRBJ2-5|TRBV21-1|.|.
CASSKARGSRGRPPETQYF
TGTGCCAGCAGCAAAGCGCGGGGGAGCCGGGGGCGTCCCCCAGAGACCCAGTACTTC
>TRBJ2-5|TRBV20-1|TRBD2|.
CSARWRGWETQYF
TGCAGTGCTAGATGGCGGGGGTGGGAGACCCAGTACTTC
>TRBJ2-7|TRBV19|.|.
CASSILLEIGGPYEQYF
TGTGCCAGTAGTATCCTCCTCGAAATAGGGGGACCCTACGAGCAGTACTTC
>TRBJ2-4|TRBV20-1|.|.
CSASPGNIQYF
TGCAGTGCTAGCCCAGGGAACATTCAGTACTTC
>TRBJ1-5|TRBV19|TRBD1|few
CASGKTDRGNQPQHF
TGTGCCAGTGGGAAAACCGACAGGGGCAATCAGCCCCAGCATTTT
>TRBJ1-6|TRBV20-1|.|.
CSAANSSYNSPLHF
TGCAGTGCTGCCAATAGCTCCTATAATTCACCCCTCCACTTT
>TRBJ1-2|TRBV14|TRBD1|.
CASSHDRGVHGYTF
TGTGCCAGCAGCCACGACAGGGGAGTCCATGGCTACACCTTC
>TRBJ1-5|TRBV9|.|.
CASSAADNQPQHF
TGTGCCAGCAGCGCCGCTGACAATCAGCCCCAGCATTTT
>TRBJ2-1|TRBV9|TRBD2|.
CASSVAALGGGRDEQFF
TGTGCCAGCAGCGTAGCGGCCCTGGGCGGGGGGCGGGATGAGCAGTTCTTC
>TRBJ2-3|TRBV6-2/TRBV6-3|TRBD2|.
CASSYAGGPDTQYF
TGTGCCAGCAGTTACGCGGGGGGGCCTGATACGCAGTATTTT
>TRBJ1-1|TRBV30|.|.
CAWTTSGDTEAFF
TGTGCCTGGACTACGAGTGGCGACACTGAAGCTTTCTTT
>TRBJ2-7|TRBV19|.|.
CAGQGGYYEQYF
TGTGCCGGGCAGGGGGGTTACTACGAGCAGTACTTC
>TRBJ1-2|TRBV19|.|.
CASTVGASEGDGYTF
TGTGCCAGCACTGTCGGGGCAAGCGAAGGGGATGGCTACACCTTC
>TRBJ2-7|TRBV20-1|TRBD2|.
CSAISGSPYEQYF
TGCAGTGCTATTAGCGGGAGTCCCTACGAGCAGTACTTC
>TRBJ2-2|TRBV24-1|.|few
CATSDGVVGELFF
TGTGCCACCAGTGATGGGGTCGTCGGGGAGCTGTTTTTT
>TRBJ2-3|TRBV20-1|.|.
CSARNRVKIVDTQYF
TGCAGTGCTAGGAATAGGGTTAAGATCGTAGATACGCAGTATTTT
>TRBJ2-1|TRBV24-1|TRBD1|.
CATSDPTGGGYNEQFF
TGTGCCACCAGTGACCCGACAGGGGGGGGATACAATGAGCAGTTCTTC
>TRBJ1-2|TRBV30|TRBD1|.
CAWSRDSGMSF
TGTGCCTGGAGTCGGGACAGCGGTATGTCCTTC
>TRBJ1-6|TRBV9|.|.
CASSVANGALHF
TGTGCCAGCAGCGTAGCTAACGGCGCCCTCCACTTT
>TRBJ2-3|TRBV7-2|.|.
CASSLGGRTDTQYF
TGTGCCAGCAGCTTGGGGGGCCGCACAGATACGCAGTATTTT
>TRBJ2-3|TRBV6-1|.|few
CASSRGADTQYF
TGTGCCAGCAGTCGGGGGGCGGATACGCAGTATTTT
>TRBJ2-2|TRBV15|.|few
CATSTSTGFVGNGELFF
TGTGCCACCAGCACCAGCACAGGGTTTGTTGGTAACGGGGAGCTGTTTTTT
>TRBJ1-2|TRBV6-1|.|.
CASSEVFPGTPYGYTF
TGTGCCAGCAGTGAAGTCTTTCCAGGGACACCCTATGGCTACACCTTC
>TRBJ1-1|TRBV15|.|.
CATSSSGIQAFF
TGTGCCACCAGCAGCTCCGGGATTCAAGCTTTCTTT